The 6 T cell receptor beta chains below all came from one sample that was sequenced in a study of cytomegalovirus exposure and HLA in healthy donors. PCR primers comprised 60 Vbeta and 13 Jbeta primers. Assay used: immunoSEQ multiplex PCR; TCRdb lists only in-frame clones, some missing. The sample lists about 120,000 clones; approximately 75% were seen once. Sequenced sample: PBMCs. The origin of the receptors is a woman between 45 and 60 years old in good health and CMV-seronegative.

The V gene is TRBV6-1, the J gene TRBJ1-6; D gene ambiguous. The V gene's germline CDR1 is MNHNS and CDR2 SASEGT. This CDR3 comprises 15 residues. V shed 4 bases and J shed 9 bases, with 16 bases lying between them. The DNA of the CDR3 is TGTGCCAGCAGTGGGAGGGTGGGCAGCGGTTCACCCCTCCACTTT. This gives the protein CASSGRVGSGSPLHF.

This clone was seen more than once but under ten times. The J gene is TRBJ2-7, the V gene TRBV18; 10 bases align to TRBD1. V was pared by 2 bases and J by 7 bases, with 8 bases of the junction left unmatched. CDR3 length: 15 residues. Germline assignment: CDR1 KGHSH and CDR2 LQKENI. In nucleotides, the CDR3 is TGTGCCAGCTCACCAAGACAGGGGGCCTCGGTGGAGCAGTACTTC. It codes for CASSPRQGASVEQYF.

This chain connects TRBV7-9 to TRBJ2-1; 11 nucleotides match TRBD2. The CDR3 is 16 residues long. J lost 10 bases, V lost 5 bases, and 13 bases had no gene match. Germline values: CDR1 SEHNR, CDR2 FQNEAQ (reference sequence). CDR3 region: CASSPRRLAGGDEQFF. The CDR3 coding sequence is TGTGCCAGCAGCCCCAGGAGGCTAGCGGGAGGAGACGAGCAGTTCTTC.

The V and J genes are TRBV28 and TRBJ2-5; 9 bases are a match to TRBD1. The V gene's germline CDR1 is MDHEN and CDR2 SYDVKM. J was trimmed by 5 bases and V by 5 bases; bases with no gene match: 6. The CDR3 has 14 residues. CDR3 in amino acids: CASSDTGGAETQYF. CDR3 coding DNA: TGTGCCAGCAGTGATACAGGGGGCGCTGAGACCCAGTACTTC.

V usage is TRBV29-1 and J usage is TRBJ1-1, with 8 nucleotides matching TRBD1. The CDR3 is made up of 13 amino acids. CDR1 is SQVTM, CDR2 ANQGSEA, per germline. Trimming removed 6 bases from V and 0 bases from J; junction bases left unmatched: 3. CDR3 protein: CSVGQVLNTEAFF. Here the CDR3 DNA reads TGCAGCGTGGGACAGGTTTTGAACACTGAAGCTTTCTTT.

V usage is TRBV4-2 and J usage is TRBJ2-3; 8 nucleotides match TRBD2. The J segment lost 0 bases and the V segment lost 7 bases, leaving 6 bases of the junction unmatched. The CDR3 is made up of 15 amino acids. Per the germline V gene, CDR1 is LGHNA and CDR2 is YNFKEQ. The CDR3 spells CASTETSGSTDTQYF. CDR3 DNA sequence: TGTGCCAGCACTGAAACTAGCGGCAGCACAGATACGCAGTATTTT.